The present T cell receptor beta chain was sequenced within a study of identical twins. TCRdb processed the 5' RACE reads anew with MiXCR; each CDR3 protein has one entry. Of about 720,000 distinct CDR3 sequences listed, about 20% are singletons. Notes on the study in general: Out-of-frame alpha sequences shared by twins showed excess low generation probability.

J gave up 7 bases and V 3 bases, and 10 bases lay outside the gene matches. This CDR3 is built from 16 residues. Germline V gene data show CDR1 as KGHSH and CDR2 as LQKENI. As concerns this clonotype: Its target is not known.

The data were also submitted as part of a second study, on T cells expressing NK-cell markers. This second study notes: According to the study, TCR beta repertoires originated from sorted CD3+CD56+NKG2C+, CD3+CD56+NKG2C- and CD3+CD56-NKG2C+ T cells.

The rearrangement uses TRBV18 and TRBJ2-1, with 9 bases aligning to TRBD2. The clonotype comes from a young woman in good health. Sequencing input: PBMCs. The CDR3 here is CASSPRRLAGDNEQFF. Here the CDR3 DNA reads TGTGCCAGCTCACCTCGGAGGTTAGCGGGAGATAATGAGCAGTTCTTC. Looking up the rest from reference TRBV18 and TRBJ2-1 gives the full variable domain: NAGVMQNPRHLVRRRGQEARLRCSPMKGHSHVYWYRQLPEEGLKFMVYLQKENIIDESGMPKERFSAEFPKEGPSILRIQQVVRGDSAAYFCASSPRRLAGDNEQFFGPGTRLTVL.